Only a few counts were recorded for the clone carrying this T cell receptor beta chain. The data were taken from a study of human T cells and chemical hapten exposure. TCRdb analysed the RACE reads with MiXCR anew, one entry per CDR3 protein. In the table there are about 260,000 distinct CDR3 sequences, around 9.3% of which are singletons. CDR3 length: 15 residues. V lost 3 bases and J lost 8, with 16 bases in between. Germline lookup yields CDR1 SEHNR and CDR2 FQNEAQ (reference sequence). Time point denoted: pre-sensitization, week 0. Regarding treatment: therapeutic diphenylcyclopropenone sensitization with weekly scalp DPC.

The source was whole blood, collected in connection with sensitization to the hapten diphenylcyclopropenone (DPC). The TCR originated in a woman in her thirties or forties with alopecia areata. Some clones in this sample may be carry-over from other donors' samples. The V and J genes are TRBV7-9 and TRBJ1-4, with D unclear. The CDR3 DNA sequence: TGTGCCAGCAGCTTTTTTCTGGACTCCCACGAAAAACTGTTTTTT. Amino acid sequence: CASSFFLDSHEKLFF. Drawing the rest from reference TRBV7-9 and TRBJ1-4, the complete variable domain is DTGVSQNPRHKITKRGQNVTFRCDPISEHNRLYWYRQTLGQGPEFLTYFQNEAQLEKSRLLSDRFSAERPKGSFSTLEIQRTEQGDSAMYLCASSFFLDSHEKLFFGSGTQLSVL.